These T cell receptor beta chains were read from a single sample in a study of blood T cell repertoires in COVID-19. The method was immunoSEQ multiplex PCR; TCRdb's version includes in-frame clones alone and lacks a portion of them. This sample carries a few hundred thousand clones, 80% of them seen once, and the ten largest clones take roughly 12%. The sequencing input was peripheral blood. The source of these receptors is a human donor in a cohort sampled during active COVID-19. The CDR3 runs from the conserved cysteine through the conserved F or W. D genes are given only for firm matches. Part of the rows lack a size; the others show once, few, many or a class for expanded clones.

v_call: TRBV7-9
d_call: TRBD1
clone_size: NA
j_call: TRBJ1-3
cdr3_nt: TGTGCCAGCAGACTAGACAGGGAAAACACCATATATTTT
cdr3_aa: CASRLDRENTIYF

v_call: TRBV7-6
d_call: NA
clone_size: NA
j_call: TRBJ2-1
cdr3_nt: TGTGCCAGCAGCTTATCGGGCAATGAGCAGTTCTTC
cdr3_aa: CASSLSGNEQFF

v_call: TRBV3-1/TRBV3-2
d_call: NA
clone_size: NA
j_call: TRBJ1-1
cdr3_nt: TGTGCCAGCAGCCAAGGCAGGAGGGTCACTGAAGCTTTCTTT
cdr3_aa: CASSQGRRVTEAFF

v_call: TRBV7-6
d_call: NA
clone_size: NA
j_call: TRBJ2-3
cdr3_nt: TGTGCCAGCAGCTTAGCGGATGGGCCCCAAGATACGCAGTATTTT
cdr3_aa: CASSLADGPQDTQYF

v_call: TRBV6-4
d_call: NA
clone_size: once
j_call: TRBJ2-1
cdr3_nt: TGTGCCAGCAGCACGGACAGCAGCAATGAGCAGTTCTTC
cdr3_aa: CASSTDSSNEQFF

v_call: TRBV5-1
d_call: TRBD2
clone_size: NA
j_call: TRBJ2-7
cdr3_nt: TGCGCCAGCAGCTTGACAGCGGGAGTTTACGAGCAGTACTTC
cdr3_aa: CASSLTAGVYEQYF

v_call: TRBV6-5
d_call: NA
clone_size: NA
j_call: TRBJ1-3
cdr3_nt: TGTGCCAGCGGCACCCCGTTAGGAAACACCATATATTTT
cdr3_aa: CASGTPLGNTIYF

v_call: TRBV5-6
d_call: NA
clone_size: NA
j_call: TRBJ2-6
cdr3_nt: TGTGCCAGCAGCGGAACAGGGTCTGGGGCCAACGTCCTGACTTTC
cdr3_aa: CASSGTGSGANVLTF

v_call: TRBV6-5
d_call: NA
clone_size: NA
j_call: TRBJ1-2
cdr3_nt: TGTGCCAGCAGTTACCGCAGAGGCTATGGCTACACCTTC
cdr3_aa: CASSYRRGYGYTF

v_call: TRBV4-2
d_call: NA
clone_size: NA
j_call: TRBJ1-5
cdr3_nt: TGTGCCAGCAGCCAAGACTTGAGAAATCAGCCCCAGCATTTT
cdr3_aa: CASSQDLRNQPQHF

v_call: TRBV9
d_call: NA
clone_size: few
j_call: TRBJ1-1
cdr3_nt: TGTGCCAGCAGTGTGACAGCGACGAACACTGAAGCTTTCTTT
cdr3_aa: CASSVTATNTEAFF

v_call: TRBV7-2
d_call: TRBD2
clone_size: NA
j_call: TRBJ2-3
cdr3_nt: TGTGCCAGCAGCTTAGCACTAGCGGGGGGCGGAGATACGCAGTATTTT
cdr3_aa: CASSLALAGGGDTQYF

v_call: TRBV6-5
d_call: NA
clone_size: NA
j_call: TRBJ2-7
cdr3_nt: TGTGCCAGCAGTAAACTCGGAGGGGTTCTCCACGAGCAGTACTTC
cdr3_aa: CASSKLGGVLHEQYF

v_call: TRBV5-1
d_call: TRBD1
clone_size: NA
j_call: TRBJ2-6
cdr3_nt: TGCGCCAGCAGCACCGGACAGGGCGGCCCTGGGGCCAACGTCCTGACTTTC
cdr3_aa: CASSTGQGGPGANVLTF

v_call: TRBV7-6
d_call: NA
clone_size: NA
j_call: TRBJ1-5
cdr3_nt: TGTGCCAGCAGTATCGGGACTAACAATCAGCCCCAGCATTTT
cdr3_aa: CASSIGTNNQPQHF

v_call: TRBV10-3
d_call: TRBD2
clone_size: once
j_call: TRBJ2-1
cdr3_nt: TGTGCCATCAGCGAGACCGGGACTAGCGGGACAAATGAGCAGTTCTTC
cdr3_aa: CAISETGTSGTNEQFF

v_call: TRBV5-6
d_call: TRBD1
clone_size: NA
j_call: TRBJ2-6
cdr3_nt: TGTGCCAGCAGCTGGTTTGGGACAGGGGTCGCTGGGGCCAACGTCCTGACTTTC
cdr3_aa: CASSWFGTGVAGANVLTF

v_call: TRBV7-3
d_call: NA
clone_size: NA
j_call: TRBJ1-1
cdr3_nt: TGTGCCAGCAGCTTAAGTTACGGGAACACTGAAGCTTTCTTT
cdr3_aa: CASSLSYGNTEAFF

v_call: TRBV6-5
d_call: NA
clone_size: NA
j_call: TRBJ2-5
cdr3_nt: TGTGCCAGCAGTTGGCAGTCCCCGCAAGAGACCCAGTACTTC
cdr3_aa: CASSWQSPQETQYF

v_call: TRBV5-4
d_call: TRBD2
clone_size: NA
j_call: TRBJ2-2
cdr3_nt: TGTGCCAGCAGCGGCGGACTAGCGGGTGTGCCCGGGGAGCTGTTTTTT
cdr3_aa: CASSGGLAGVPGELFF

v_call: TRBV19
d_call: TRBD1
clone_size: NA
j_call: TRBJ2-2
cdr3_nt: TGTGCCAGTAGTTCAATTCGGACAGGGAGACAGAACACCGGGGAGCTGTTTTTT
cdr3_aa: CASSSIRTGRQNTGELFF

v_call: TRBV12-5
d_call: TRBD2
clone_size: NA
j_call: TRBJ2-2
cdr3_nt: TGTGCTAGTGGTTTGCAATTCGGGGGAGGGGCGAACACCGGGGAGCTGTTTTTT
cdr3_aa: CASGLQFGGGANTGELFF

v_call: TRBV27
d_call: TRBD2
clone_size: NA
j_call: TRBJ2-7
cdr3_nt: TGTGCCAGCAGTGCAAGATTAAGTATAGCGGGGCCGACATACGAGCAGTACTTC
cdr3_aa: CASSARLSIAGPTYEQYF

v_call: TRBV28
d_call: NA
clone_size: NA
j_call: TRBJ1-1
cdr3_nt: TGTGCCAGCAGTACCCGACAGGTTGAAGCTTTCTTT
cdr3_aa: CASSTRQVEAFF

v_call: TRBV3-1/TRBV3-2
d_call: TRBD2
clone_size: NA
j_call: TRBJ2-3
cdr3_nt: TGTGCCAGCAGCCCTCTAGCGGGGGGGATCACAGATACGCAGTATTTT
cdr3_aa: CASSPLAGGITDTQYF

v_call: TRBV28
d_call: TRBD2
clone_size: NA
j_call: TRBJ2-3
cdr3_nt: TGTGCCAGCAGTTTTTCTAGCGGGAGGACAGATACGCAGTATTTT
cdr3_aa: CASSFSSGRTDTQYF

v_call: TRBV18
d_call: NA
clone_size: NA
j_call: TRBJ1-1
cdr3_nt: TGTGCCAGCTCACCGACAGTGATGAACACTGAAGCTTTCTTT
cdr3_aa: CASSPTVMNTEAFF

v_call: TRBV2
d_call: NA
clone_size: once
j_call: TRBJ1-4
cdr3_nt: TGTGCCAGCGAAGGGGGAAGAGAAAAACTGTTTTTT
cdr3_aa: CASEGGREKLFF

v_call: TRBV10-2
d_call: TRBD1
clone_size: NA
j_call: TRBJ1-4
cdr3_nt: TGCGCCAGCACCCCAGGGGGACCTAATGAAAAACTGTTTTTT
cdr3_aa: CASTPGGPNEKLFF